The T cell receptor (beta chain) under discussion was sequenced for a study of cytomegalovirus exposure and HLA in healthy donors. Study-level points and caveats: High specificity and sensitivity for cytomegalovirus status were reported for the classifier. Clonal expansion was found to be greater in HLA-associated TCR beta chains than in equally common others in a later analysis. Many donors shared some public TCRs, even though most TCR sequences were rare.

13 Jbeta primers and 60 Vbeta primers were used for the PCR. The method was immunoSEQ multiplex PCR; TCRdb's version includes in-frame clones alone and lacks a portion of them. The sample carries some 90,000 clones, roughly 67% recorded once. Details on this clone: Its specificity is not known.

Between the trimmed V and J ends, which lost 4 bases and 1 base, there was a span of 14 bases. The germline gives CDR1 SGHTS, CDR2 YDEGEE. The CDR3 has 15 residues. Unrecorded immune exposures were likely, despite nominal health at sampling. V usage is TRBV5-8 and J usage is TRBJ1-1, with D possibly TRBD1 on 6 matching bases. This clonotype was obtained from a boy younger than 18 in good health and CMV-seropositive. The sequenced sample was PBMCs. CDR3 in DNA: TGTGCCAGCAGCCCCTGGGGGGGCCCGAACACTGAAGCTTTCTTT. Its translation: CASSPWGGPNTEAFF. Variable domain in full (rest from reference TRBV5-8 and TRBJ1-1): EAGVTQSPTHLIKTRGQQATLRCSPISGHTSVYWYQQALGLGLQFLLWYDEGEERNRGNFPPRFSGRQFPNYSSELNVNALELEDSALYLCASSPWGGPNTEAFFGQGTRLTVV.